This record concerns one TCR beta chain sequence. Its specificity is not known. TCR beta rearrangements were amplified from peripheral blood genomic DNA. The record originates from a study of T cell repertoires in aging, cancer and after chemotherapy. Study details: Six age groups, ranging from 30 or younger to 70 or older, included the donors. Healthy donor repertoires were recorded over several months to years and showed clear clonal overlap.

Overall study findings and caveats: Untreated cancer patients had significantly lower blood TCR diversity than age-matched healthy donors. Loss of evenness, beyond lost richness, contributed to age-related TCR diversity decline in cancer patients.

In germline, CDR1 is DFQATT, CDR2 SNEGSKA (reference sequence). The CDR3 is 14 amino acids. The V gene end was trimmed by 2 bases and the J gene end by 10 bases; junction bases not matched to a gene: 8. Multiplex touch-down PCR with TRB-A/B primers amplified rearranged V-D-J TRB sequences. Via MiXCR, TCRdb re-called the multiplex PCR reads, giving one row per CDR3 protein. Of 9,300 or so distinct CDR3 sequences listed, 39% were seen once; the top ten hold roughly 3.5%. The chain carries TRBV20-1 and TRBJ1-3; 10 bases are a match to TRBD1. This clonotype was obtained from a human donor in good health. The sample consisted of blood. Here the CDR3 reads CSARPLGQGNTIYF. DNA for the CDR3: TGCAGTGCTAGACCACTGGGACAGGGGAATACCATATATTTT.